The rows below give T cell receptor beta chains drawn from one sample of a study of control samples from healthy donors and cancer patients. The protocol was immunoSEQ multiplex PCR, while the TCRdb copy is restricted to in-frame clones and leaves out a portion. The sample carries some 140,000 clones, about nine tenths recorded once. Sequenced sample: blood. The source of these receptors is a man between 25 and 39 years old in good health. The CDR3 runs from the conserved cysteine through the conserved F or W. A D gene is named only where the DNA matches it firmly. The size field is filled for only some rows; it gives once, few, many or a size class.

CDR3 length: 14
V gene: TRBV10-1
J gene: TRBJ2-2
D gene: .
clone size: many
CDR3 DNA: TGCGCCAGTCGAGAGGGGACGAACACCGGGGAGCTGTTTTTT
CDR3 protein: CASREGTNTGELFF

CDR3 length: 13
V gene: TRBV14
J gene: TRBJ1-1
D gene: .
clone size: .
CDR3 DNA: TGTGCCAGCAGCCAAGCGGAGAACACTGAAGCTTTCTTT
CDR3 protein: CASSQAENTEAFF

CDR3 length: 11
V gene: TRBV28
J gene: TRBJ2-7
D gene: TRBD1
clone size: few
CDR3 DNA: TGTGCCAGCAAGGACAGGCACGAGCAGTACTTC
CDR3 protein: CASKDRHEQYF

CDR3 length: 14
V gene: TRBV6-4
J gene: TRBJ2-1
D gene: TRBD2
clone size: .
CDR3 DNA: TGTGCCAGCAGTGACTCGACCGGGGGGAGTGAGCAGTTCTTC
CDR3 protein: CASSDSTGGSEQFF

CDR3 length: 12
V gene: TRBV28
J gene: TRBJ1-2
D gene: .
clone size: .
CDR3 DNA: TGTGCCAGCAGTTTATCCGGGTATGGCTACACCTTC
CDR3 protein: CASSLSGYGYTF

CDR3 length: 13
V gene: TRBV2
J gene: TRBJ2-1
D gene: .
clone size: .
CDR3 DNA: TGTGCCACCAAAGTAGGAGGTTACAATGAGCAGTTCTTC
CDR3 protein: CATKVGGYNEQFF

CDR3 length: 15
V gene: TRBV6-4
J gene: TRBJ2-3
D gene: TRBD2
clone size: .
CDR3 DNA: TGTGCCAGCAGTGACGGGACTAGCGGCACAGATACGCAGTATTTT
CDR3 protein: CASSDGTSGTDTQYF

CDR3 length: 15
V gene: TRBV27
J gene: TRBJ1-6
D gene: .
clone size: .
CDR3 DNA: TGTGCCAGCAGTTTGACAGGTTTACTCTACTCACCCCTCCACTTT
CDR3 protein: CASSLTGLLYSPLHF

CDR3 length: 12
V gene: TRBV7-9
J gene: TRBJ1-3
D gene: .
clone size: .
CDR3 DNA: TGTGCCAGTGCGGGAGTTGGAAACACCATATATTTT
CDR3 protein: CASAGVGNTIYF

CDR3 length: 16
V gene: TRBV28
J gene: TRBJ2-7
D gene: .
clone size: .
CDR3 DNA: TGTGCCAGCAGTCCATACACTAATCCGAGGTCCTACGAGCAGTACTTC
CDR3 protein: CASSPYTNPRSYEQYF

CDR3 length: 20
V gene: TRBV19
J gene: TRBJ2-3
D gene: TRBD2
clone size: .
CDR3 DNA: TGTGCCAGTACCCCACCTGTTCTAGCGGGAGGGCCGGTGGGTACAGATACGCAGTATTTT
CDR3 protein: CASTPPVLAGGPVGTDTQYF

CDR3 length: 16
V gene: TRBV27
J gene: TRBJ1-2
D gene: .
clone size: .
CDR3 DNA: TGTGCCAGCAGTTTAAAACGACCGGGACTTAACTATGGCTACACCTTC
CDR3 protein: CASSLKRPGLNYGYTF

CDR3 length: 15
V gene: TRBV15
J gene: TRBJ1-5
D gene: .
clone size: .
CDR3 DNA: TGTGCCACCAGCAGAGAAGGCGCCAACAATCAGCCCCAGCATTTT
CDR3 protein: CATSREGANNQPQHF

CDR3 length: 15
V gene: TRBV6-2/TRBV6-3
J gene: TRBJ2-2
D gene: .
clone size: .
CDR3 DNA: TGTGCCAGCAGTTACGTGCCCTGGGGTATTGGGGAGCTGTTTTTT
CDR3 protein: CASSYVPWGIGELFF

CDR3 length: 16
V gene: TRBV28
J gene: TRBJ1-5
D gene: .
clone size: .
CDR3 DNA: TGTGCCAGCAGTGTGGACAGTCTATTGAGCAATCAGCCCCAGCATTTT
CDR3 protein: CASSVDSLLSNQPQHF

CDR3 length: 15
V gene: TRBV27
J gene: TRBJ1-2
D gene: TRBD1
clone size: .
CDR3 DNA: TGTGCCAGCAGTTTATCCAGGGGGTCTAACTATGGCTACACCTTC
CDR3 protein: CASSLSRGSNYGYTF

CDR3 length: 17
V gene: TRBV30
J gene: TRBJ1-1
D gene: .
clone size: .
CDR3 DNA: TGTGCCTGGAACGTAGGGGGGCGAGGGCTGATGAACACTGAAGCTTTCTTT
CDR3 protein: CAWNVGGRGLMNTEAFF

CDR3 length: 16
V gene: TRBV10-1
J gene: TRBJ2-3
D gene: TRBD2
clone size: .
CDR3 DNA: TGCGCCAGCAGTGACGGGAGGACCCCCAGCACAGATACGCAGTATTTT
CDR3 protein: CASSDGRTPSTDTQYF

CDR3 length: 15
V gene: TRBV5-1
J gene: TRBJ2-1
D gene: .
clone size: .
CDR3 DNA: TGCGCCAGCAGCTTTCCAGGCCGCTCCTACAATGAGCAGTTCTTC
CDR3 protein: CASSFPGRSYNEQFF

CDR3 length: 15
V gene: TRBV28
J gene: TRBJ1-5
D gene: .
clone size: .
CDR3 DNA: TGTGCCAGCAGTTTATCAGGGATGGGCAATCAGCCCCAGCATTTT
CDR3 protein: CASSLSGMGNQPQHF

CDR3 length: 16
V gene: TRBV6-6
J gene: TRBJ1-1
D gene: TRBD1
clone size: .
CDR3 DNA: TGTGCCAGCAGTTTATCCGCAACAGGGGAGCTCACTGAAGCTTTCTTT
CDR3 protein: CASSLSATGELTEAFF

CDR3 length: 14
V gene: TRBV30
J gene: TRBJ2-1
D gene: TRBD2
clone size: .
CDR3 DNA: TGTGCCTGGAGTGCTGGGACTAGCGGGAATGAGCAGTTCTTC
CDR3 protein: CAWSAGTSGNEQFF

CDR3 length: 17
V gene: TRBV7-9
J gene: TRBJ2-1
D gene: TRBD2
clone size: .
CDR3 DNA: TGTGCCAGCAGCTTAGCTAGAGCGGGAGTTTTTCACAATGAGCAGTTCTTC
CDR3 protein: CASSLARAGVFHNEQFF

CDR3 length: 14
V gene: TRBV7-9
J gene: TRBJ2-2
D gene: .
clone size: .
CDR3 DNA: TGTGCCAGCAGCTTATCCGGGAACACCGGGGAGCTGTTTTTT
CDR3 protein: CASSLSGNTGELFF

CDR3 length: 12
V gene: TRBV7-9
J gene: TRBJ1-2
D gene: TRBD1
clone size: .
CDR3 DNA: TGTGCCAGCAGCTTCGACAGGGGGGGCTACACCTTC
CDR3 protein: CASSFDRGGYTF

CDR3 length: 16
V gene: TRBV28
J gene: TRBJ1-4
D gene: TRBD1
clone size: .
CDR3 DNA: TGTGCCAGCAGTTCCCGGGACAGTGCAACTAATGAAAAACTGTTTTTT
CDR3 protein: CASSSRDSATNEKLFF

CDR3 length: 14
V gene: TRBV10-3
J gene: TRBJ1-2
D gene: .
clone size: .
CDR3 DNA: TGTGCCATCAGTCCCGGGACGGGGAACTATGGCTACACCTTC
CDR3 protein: CAISPGTGNYGYTF

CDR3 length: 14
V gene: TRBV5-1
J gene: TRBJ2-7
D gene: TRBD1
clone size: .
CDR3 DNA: TGCGCCAGCAGCCGGAACACAGGGGACTACGAGCAGTACTTC
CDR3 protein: CASSRNTGDYEQYF

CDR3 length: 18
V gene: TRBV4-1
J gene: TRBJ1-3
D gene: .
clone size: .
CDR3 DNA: TGCGCCAGCAGCCAAGTCAGGGTGAACAGATTCTCTGGAAACACCATATATTTT
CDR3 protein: CASSQVRVNRFSGNTIYF

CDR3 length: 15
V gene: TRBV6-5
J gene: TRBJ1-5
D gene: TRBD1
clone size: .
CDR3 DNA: TGTGCCAGCAGTTCCAAACGGACAGGGGCTCAGCCCCAGCATTTT
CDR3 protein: CASSSKRTGAQPQHF

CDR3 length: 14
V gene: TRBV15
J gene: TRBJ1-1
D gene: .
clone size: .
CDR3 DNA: TGTGCCACCAGCAGACCAGAGCCGAACACTGAAGCTTTCTTT
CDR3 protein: CATSRPEPNTEAFF

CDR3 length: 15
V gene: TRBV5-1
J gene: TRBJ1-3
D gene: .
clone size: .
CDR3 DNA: TGCGCCAGCAGCTGGGCTGGGACATTTGGAAACACCATATATTTT
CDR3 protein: CASSWAGTFGNTIYF

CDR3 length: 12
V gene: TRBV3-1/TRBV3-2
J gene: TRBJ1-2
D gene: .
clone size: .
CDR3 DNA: TGTGCCAGCAGCCAATCTGTATATGGCTACACCTTC
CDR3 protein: CASSQSVYGYTF

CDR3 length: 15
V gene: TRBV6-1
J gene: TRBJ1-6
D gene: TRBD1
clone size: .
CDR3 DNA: TGTGCCAGCAGTGAAGCGGGACAGGGGTACTCACCCCTCCACTTT
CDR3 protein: CASSEAGQGYSPLHF

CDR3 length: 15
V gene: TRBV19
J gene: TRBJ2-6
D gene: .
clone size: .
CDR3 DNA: TGTGCCAGTAGTATTCGTCAGGCTGGGGCCAACGTCCTGACTTTC
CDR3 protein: CASSIRQAGANVLTF

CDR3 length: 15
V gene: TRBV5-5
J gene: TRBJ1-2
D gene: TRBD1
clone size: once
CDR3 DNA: TGTGCCAGCAGCTATGGGGCAGGGGGCCACTATGGCTACACCTTC
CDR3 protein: CASSYGAGGHYGYTF

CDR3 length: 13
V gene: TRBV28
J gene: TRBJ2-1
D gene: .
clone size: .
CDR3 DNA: TGTGCCAGCAGTTTTCATGGGGTATCAAAGCAGTTCTTC
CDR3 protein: CASSFHGVSKQFF

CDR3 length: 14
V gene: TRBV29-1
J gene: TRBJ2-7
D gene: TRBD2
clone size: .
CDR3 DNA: TGCAGCGTGGCTTCGCGGGAGAAGTCCTACGAGCAGTACTTC
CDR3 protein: CSVASREKSYEQYF